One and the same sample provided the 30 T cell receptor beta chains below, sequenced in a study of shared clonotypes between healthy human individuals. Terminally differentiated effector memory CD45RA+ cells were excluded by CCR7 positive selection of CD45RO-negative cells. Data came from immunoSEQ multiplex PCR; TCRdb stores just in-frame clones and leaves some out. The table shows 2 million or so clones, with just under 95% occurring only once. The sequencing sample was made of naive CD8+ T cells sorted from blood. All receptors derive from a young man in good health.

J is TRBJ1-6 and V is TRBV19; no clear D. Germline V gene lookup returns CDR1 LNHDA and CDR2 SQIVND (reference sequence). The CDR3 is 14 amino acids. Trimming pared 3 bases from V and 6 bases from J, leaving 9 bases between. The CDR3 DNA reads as TGTGCCAGTAGTATGGCAGAGGGTAATTCACCCCTCCACTTT. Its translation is CASSMAEGNSPLHF. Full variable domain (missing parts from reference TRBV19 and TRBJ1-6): DGGITQSPKYLFRKEGQNVTLSCEQNLNHDAMYWYRQDPGQGLRLIYYSQIVNDFQKGDIAEGYSVSREKKESFPLTVTSAQKNPTAFYLCASSMAEGNSPLHFGNGTRLTVT.

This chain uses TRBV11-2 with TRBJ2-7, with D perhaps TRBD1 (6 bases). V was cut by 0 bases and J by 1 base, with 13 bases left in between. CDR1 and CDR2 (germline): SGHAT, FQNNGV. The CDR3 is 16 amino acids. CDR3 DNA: TGTGCCAGCAGCTTAGAAGGTGACGGGACATCCTACGAGCAGTACTTC. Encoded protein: CASSLEGDGTSYEQYF.

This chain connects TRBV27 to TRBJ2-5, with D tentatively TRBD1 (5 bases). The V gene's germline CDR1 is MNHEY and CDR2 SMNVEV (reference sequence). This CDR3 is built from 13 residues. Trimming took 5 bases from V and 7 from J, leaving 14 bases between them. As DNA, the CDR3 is TGTGCCAGCAGTATCCAGGGTTTAGGGACCCAGTACTTC. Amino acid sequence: CASSIQGLGTQYF.

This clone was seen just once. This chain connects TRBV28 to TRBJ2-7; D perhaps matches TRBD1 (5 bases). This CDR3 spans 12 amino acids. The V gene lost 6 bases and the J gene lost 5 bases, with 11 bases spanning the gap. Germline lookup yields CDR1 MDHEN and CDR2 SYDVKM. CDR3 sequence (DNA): TGTGCCAGCAGGTCGACAGTCAACGAGCAGTACTTC. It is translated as CASRSTVNEQYF.

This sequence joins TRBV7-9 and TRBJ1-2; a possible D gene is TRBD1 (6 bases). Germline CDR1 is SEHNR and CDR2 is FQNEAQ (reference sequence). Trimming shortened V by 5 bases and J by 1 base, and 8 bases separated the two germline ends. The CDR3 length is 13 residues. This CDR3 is CASSGTINYGYTF. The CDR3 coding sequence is TGTGCCAGCAGCGGGACAATTAACTATGGCTACACCTTC.

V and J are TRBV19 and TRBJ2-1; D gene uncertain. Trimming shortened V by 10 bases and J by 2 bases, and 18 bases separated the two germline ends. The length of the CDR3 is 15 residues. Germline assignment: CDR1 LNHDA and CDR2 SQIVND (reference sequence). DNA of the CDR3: TGTGCCACCCGAAAAGGAGTCGGTGCCTACAATGAGCAGTTCTTC. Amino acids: CATRKGVGAYNEQFF.

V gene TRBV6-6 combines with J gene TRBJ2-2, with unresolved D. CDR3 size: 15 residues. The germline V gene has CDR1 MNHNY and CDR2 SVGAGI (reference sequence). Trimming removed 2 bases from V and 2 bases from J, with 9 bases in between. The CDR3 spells CASSYAMANTGELFF. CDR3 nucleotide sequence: TGTGCCAGCAGTTACGCGATGGCTAACACCGGGGAGCTGTTTTTT.

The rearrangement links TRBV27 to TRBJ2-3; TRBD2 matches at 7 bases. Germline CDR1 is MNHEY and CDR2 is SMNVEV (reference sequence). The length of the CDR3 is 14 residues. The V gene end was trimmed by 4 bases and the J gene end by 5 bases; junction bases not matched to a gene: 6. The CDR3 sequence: CASSSRWGGDTQYF. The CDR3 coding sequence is TGTGCCAGCAGTTCCAGGTGGGGGGGAGATACGCAGTATTTT.

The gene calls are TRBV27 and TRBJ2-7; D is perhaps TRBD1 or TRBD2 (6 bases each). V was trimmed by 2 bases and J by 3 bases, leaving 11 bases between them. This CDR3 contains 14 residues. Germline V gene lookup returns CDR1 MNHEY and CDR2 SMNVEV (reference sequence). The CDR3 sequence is CASSLGGGIYEQYF. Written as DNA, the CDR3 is TGTGCCAGCAGTTTAGGGGGCGGGATCTACGAGCAGTACTTC.

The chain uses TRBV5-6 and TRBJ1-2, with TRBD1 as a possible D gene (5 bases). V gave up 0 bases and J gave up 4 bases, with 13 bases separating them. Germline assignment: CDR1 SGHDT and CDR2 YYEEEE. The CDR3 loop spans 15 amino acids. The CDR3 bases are TGTGCCAGCAGCTTGGGGGGACCGGAAATCTATGGCTACACCTTC. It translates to CASSLGGPEIYGYTF.

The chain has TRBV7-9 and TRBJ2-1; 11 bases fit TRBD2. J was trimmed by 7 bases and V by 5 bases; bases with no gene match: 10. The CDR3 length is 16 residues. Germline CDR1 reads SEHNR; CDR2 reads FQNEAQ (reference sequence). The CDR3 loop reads CASSAPSGGSHNEQFF. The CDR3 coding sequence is TGTGCCAGCAGCGCCCCTAGCGGGGGGTCGCATAATGAGCAGTTCTTC.

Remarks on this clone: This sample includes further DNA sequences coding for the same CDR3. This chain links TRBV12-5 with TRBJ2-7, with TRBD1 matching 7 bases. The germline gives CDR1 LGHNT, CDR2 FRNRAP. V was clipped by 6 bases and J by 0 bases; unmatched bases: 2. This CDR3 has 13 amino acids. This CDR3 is CASGWDSSYEQYF. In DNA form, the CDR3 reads TGTGCTAGTGGCTGGGACAGCTCCTACGAGCAGTACTTC.

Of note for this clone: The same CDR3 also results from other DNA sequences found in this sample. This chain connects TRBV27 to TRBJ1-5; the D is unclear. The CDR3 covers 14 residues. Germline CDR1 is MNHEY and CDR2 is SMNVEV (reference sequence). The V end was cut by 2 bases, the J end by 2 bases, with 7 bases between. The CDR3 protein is CASSLGQGNQPQHF. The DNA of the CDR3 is TGTGCCAGCAGTTTAGGGCAAGGCAATCAGCCCCAGCATTTT.

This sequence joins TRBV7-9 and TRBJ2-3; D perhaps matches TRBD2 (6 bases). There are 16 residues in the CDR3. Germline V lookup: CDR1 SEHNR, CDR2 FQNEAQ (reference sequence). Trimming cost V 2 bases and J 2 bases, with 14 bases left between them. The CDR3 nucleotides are TGTGCCAGCAGCTTATCTGAGGGAGGCCACACAGATACGCAGTATTTT. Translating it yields CASSLSEGGHTDTQYF. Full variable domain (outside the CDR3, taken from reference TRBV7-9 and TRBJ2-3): DTGVSQNPRHKITKRGQNVTFRCDPISEHNRLYWYRQTLGQGPEFLTYFQNEAQLEKSRLLSDRFSAERPKGSFSTLEIQRTEQGDSAMYLCASSLSEGGHTDTQYFGPGTRLTVL.

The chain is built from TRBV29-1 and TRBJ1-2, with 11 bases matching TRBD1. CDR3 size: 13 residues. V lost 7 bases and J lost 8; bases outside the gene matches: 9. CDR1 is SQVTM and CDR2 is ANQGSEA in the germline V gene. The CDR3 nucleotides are TGCAGCGCAGTCGGACAGGGGGCGGGAGGCTACACCTTC. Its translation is CSAVGQGAGGYTF.

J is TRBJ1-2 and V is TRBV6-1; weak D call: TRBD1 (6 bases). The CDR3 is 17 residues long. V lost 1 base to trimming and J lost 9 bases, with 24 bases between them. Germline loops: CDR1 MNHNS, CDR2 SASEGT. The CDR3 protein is CASSEDGGGSSSNSYTF. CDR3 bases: TGTGCCAGCAGTGAAGACGGGGGGGGCTCCAGTTCAAACAGCTACACCTTC.

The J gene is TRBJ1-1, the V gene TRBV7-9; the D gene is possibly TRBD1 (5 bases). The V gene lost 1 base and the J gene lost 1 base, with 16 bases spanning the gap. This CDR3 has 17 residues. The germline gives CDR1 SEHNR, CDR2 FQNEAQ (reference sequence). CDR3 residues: CASSLEGTPTWNTEAFF. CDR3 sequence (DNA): TGTGCCAGCAGCTTAGAAGGGACCCCTACCTGGAACACTGAAGCTTTCTTT.

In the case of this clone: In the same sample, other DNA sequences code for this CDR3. The CDR3 reads CASSYSDGTYEQYF. CDR3 nucleotide sequence: TGTGCCAGCAGTTACTCGGACGGGACCTACGAGCAGTACTTC. The V gene is TRBV6-5, the J gene TRBJ2-7, with D possibly matching TRBD2 (5 bases). CDR1 and CDR2 from the germline V gene are MNHEY and SVGAGI. V was clipped by 0 bases and J by 2 bases, with 8 bases between them. This CDR3 is built from 14 residues.

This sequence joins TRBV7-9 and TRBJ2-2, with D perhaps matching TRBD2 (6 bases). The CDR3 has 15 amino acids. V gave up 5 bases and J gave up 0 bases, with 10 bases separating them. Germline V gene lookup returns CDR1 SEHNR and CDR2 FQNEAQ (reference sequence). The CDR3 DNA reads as TGTGCCAGCAGCGCGGGGTGGCCGAACACCGGGGAGCTGTTTTTT. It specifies CASSAGWPNTGELFF.

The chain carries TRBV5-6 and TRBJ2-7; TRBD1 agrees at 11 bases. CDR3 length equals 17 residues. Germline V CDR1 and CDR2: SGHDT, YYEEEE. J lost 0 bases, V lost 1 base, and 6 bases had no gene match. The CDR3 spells CASSLRQGQGASYEQYF. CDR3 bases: TGTGCCAGCAGCTTGCGCCAAGGACAGGGGGCCTCCTACGAGCAGTACTTC. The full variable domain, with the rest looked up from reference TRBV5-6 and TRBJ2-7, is DAGVTQSPTHLIKTRGQQVTLRCSPKSGHDTVSWYQQALGQGPQFIFQYYEEEERQRGNFPDRFSGHQFPNYSSELNVNALLLGDSALYLCASSLRQGQGASYEQYFGPGTRLTVT.

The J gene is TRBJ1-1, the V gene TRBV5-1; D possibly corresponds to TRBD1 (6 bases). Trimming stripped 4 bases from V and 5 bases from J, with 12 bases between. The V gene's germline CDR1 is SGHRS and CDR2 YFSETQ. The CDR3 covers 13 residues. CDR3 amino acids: CASSALQGTEAFF. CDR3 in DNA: TGCGCCAGCAGCGCCCTACAGGGAACTGAAGCTTTCTTT.

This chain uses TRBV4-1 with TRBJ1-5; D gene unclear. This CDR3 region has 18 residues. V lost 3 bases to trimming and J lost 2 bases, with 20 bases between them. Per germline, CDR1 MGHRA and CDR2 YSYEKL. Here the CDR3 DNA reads TGCGCCAGCAGCCAGGCGGTCGGGGTAAAAAGAGGCAATCAGCCCCAGCATTTT. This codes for CASSQAVGVKRGNQPQHF.

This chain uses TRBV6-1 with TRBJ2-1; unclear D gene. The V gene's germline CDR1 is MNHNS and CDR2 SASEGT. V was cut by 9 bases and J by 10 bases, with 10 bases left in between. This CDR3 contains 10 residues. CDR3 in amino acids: CASRLWEQFF. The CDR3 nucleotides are TGTGCCAGTCGGTTGTGGGAGCAGTTCTTC.

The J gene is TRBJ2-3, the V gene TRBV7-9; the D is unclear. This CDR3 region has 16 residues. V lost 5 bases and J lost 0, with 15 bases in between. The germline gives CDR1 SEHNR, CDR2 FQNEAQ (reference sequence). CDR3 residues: CASSHRQTTSTDTQYF. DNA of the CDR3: TGTGCCAGCAGCCATAGACAAACAACTAGCACAGATACGCAGTATTTT.

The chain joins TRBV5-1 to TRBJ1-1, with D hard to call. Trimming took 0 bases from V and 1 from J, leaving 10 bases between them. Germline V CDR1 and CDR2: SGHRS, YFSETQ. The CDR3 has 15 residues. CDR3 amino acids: CASSLEWTSNTEAFF. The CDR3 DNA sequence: TGCGCCAGCAGCTTGGAATGGACCTCGAACACTGAAGCTTTCTTT.

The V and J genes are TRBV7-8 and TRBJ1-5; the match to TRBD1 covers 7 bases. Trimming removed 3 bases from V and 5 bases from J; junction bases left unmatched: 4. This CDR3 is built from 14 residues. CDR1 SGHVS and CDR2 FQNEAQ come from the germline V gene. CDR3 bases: TGTGCCAGCAGCTTCGGGACAGATGATCAGCCCCAGCATTTT. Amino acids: CASSFGTDDQPQHF.

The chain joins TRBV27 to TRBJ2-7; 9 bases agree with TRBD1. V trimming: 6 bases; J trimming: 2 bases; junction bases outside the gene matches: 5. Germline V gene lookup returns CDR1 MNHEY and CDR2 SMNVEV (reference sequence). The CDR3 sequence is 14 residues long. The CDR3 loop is CASSTGTGPYEQYF. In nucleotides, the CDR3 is TGTGCCAGCAGCACCGGGACAGGGCCCTACGAGCAGTACTTC.

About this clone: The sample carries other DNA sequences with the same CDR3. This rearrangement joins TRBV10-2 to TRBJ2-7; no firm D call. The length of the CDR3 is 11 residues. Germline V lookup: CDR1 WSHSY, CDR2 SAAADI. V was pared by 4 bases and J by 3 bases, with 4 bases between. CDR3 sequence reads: CASSGNYEQYF. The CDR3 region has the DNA TGCGCCAGCAGTGGAAACTACGAGCAGTACTTC.

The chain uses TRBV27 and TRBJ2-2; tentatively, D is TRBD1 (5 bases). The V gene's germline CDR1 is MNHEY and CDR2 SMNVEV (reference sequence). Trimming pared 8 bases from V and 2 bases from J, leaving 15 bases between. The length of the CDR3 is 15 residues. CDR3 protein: CASRIGQHNTGELFF. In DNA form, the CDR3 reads TGTGCCAGCCGGATAGGACAACATAACACCGGGGAGCTGTTTTTT.

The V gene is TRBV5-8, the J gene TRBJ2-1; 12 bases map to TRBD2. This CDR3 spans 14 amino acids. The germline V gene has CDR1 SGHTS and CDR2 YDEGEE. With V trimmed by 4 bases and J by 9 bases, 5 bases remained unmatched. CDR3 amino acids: CASSPGLAGREQFF. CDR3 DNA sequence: TGTGCCAGCAGCCCAGGACTAGCGGGACGTGAGCAGTTCTTC.